The 18 T cell receptor beta chains in this list originate from one sample, sequenced in a study of CD8+ T cells in alopecia areata. After isolation, RNA underwent reverse transcription to generate cDNA as the sequencing template. The data were produced by immunoSEQ multiplex PCR, yet TCRdb's version contains in-frame clones alone and is incomplete. The sample yields 250,000 or so clones, without any singletons. Markers including CD4, CD8alpha, NKG2D and NKG2ACE guided sorting of pooled cutaneous lymph node cells. Sequencing was done on a sample of CD4+ T cells sorted from a lymph node. The receptors derive from a C3H/HeJ mouse with alopecia areata. Mouse strain MHC haplotype: H2-k.

There are a few counts of this clone. Gene names denote mouse genes. Read coverage stops 4 residues before the CDR3 terminus; the germline J gene supplies the remainder. The chain employs TRBV17 and TRBJ1-1; D gene unclear. The CDR3 spans 16 residues. Trimming pared 1 base from V and 1 base from J, leaving 13 bases between. Germline V CDR1 and CDR2: MNHDT, YYDKIL. Incomplete CDR3 DNA: TGTGCTAGCAGTAGAGCCCCTTGGGGAGGGAACACA. It codes for CASSRAPWGGNT. The CDR3 as a whole reads CASSRAPWGGNTEVFF.

This clone was seen a handful of times. Germline and genes here are mouse. The read halts 4 residues ahead of the CDR3 end, with the missing end drawn from the germline J gene. The sample contains more than one DNA sequence encoding this CDR3. The chain is built from TRBV19 and TRBJ2-7, with TRBD2 matching over 9 bases. The germline gives CDR1 FNHDT, CDR2 SITEND (reference sequence). The CDR3 has 13 residues. The ends lost 6 bases at V and 3 bases at J; junction bases unmatched: 4. CDR3 loop: CASTRTGDYEQYF. Partial CDR3 DNA: TGTGCCAGCACCAGGACTGGGGACTAT.

Note on this clone: A read error may produce the germline difference seen at one junction end. Gene names refer to mouse genes. Read coverage stops 4 residues before the CDR3 terminus; the germline J gene supplies the remainder. The chain couples TRBV19 to TRBJ1-2; tentatively, D is TRBD1 (6 bases). This CDR3 comprises 13 residues. CDR1 is FNHDT, CDR2 SITEND, per germline (reference sequence). The CDR3 loop reads CTSSWDKNSDYTF. The CDR3 DNA, read in part, is TGTACCAGCAGTTGGGACAAAAACTCC.

Worth noting for this clone: Genes and germline come from the mouse. Coverage ceases 4 residues before the CDR3 finishes, and the germline J gene fills in the end. J is TRBJ2-5 and V is TRBV13-3; maybe TRBD1 (6 bases). CDR1 and CDR2 (germline): NNHDY, SYVADS. Deletions cut 3 bases from V and 1 base from J, with 9 bases between. The CDR3 contains 14 residues. The covered CDR3 bases are TGTGCCAGCAGTGGCAGGGGAGACCAAGAC. Protein product: CASSGRGDQD. Given in full, the CDR3 is CASSGRGDQDTQYF.

As concerns this clone: These gene names are mouse names. The read ends 4 residues before the CDR3 terminus; that terminus is restored from the germline J gene. The J gene is TRBJ2-7, the V gene TRBV19; D gene uncertain. Germline V gives CDR1 FNHDT, CDR2 SITEND (reference sequence). The CDR3 consists of 11 residues. The DNA read from the CDR3 is TGTGCCAGCAGCACAAATTAT. Translation gives CASSTNY. The full CDR3 protein reads CASSTNYEQYF.

This clone has only a few counts. The genes are named according to mouse. The sequenced fragment ends 4 residues before the CDR3 boundary, so the rest is inferred from the germline J gene. The sample has other DNA sequences that encode this CDR3 too. The chain is built from TRBV13-3 and TRBJ1-1, with 7 bases lining up with TRBD1. This CDR3 is 13 amino acids long. Trimming took 5 bases from V and 1 from J; bases not matched to a gene: 2. CDR1 and CDR2 from the germline V gene are NNHDY and SYVADS. The covered CDR3 bases are TGTGCCAGCAGAGCAGGGGGGAACACA. Residues: CASRAGGNT. The whole CDR3 reads CASRAGGNTEVFF.

Of note for this clone: The listed genes are named as in mouse. The read terminates 4 residues ahead of where the CDR3 ends, so the germline J gene completes it. The rearrangement joins TRBV13-1 to TRBJ2-1, with 8 bases fitting TRBD2. Germline loops: CDR1 NSHNY, CDR2 SYGAGN. This CDR3 has 15 residues. Trimming removed 0 bases from V and 5 bases from J; junction bases left unmatched: 4. The CDR3 DNA, read in part, is TGTGCCAGCAGTGATGAGAGGGGACTGGATGCT. It yields the protein CASSDERGLDA. The CDR3, in full, reads CASSDERGLDAEQFF.

As to this clone: These gene names are mouse names. The read is 4 residues too short to cover the CDR3 end, so that end is filled in from the germline J gene. Distinct nucleotide sequences in the sample also encode this CDR3. The chain uses TRBV19 and TRBJ2-2, with 9 positions matching TRBD2. J lost 0 bases, V lost 0 bases, and 0 bases had no gene match. The V gene's germline CDR1 is FNHDT and CDR2 SITEND (reference sequence). The CDR3 is 16 amino acids. The chain's CDR3 is CASSIAGGANTGQLYF. CDR3 DNA (partial): TGTGCCAGCAGTATAGCTGGGGGGGCAAACACCGGG.

As for this clone: The gene names given are mouse names. The CDR3 DNA, read in part, is TGTGCCAGCAAGGACTGGGCGAATTAT. Protein product: CASKDWANY. The full CDR3 is CASKDWANYEQYF. V and J are TRBV19 and TRBJ2-7; the match to TRBD2 covers 8 bases. The CDR3 goes on 4 residues after the read ends, and that part is filled in from the germline J gene. The CDR3 has 13 amino acids. The germline V gene has CDR1 FNHDT and CDR2 SITEND (reference sequence).

This clone was picked up a small number of times. The gene names here belong to mouse. The read gets to within 4 residues of the CDR3 end, and the germline J gene fills in the rest. The V call is TRBV19, the J call TRBJ2-1, with 10 bases aligning to TRBD2. The trim removed 4 bases at V and 4 bases at J, leaving 5 bases unmatched. Germline assignment: CDR1 FNHDT and CDR2 SITEND (reference sequence). The CDR3 is 15 amino acids. The CDR3 is CASSRDWGEYAEQFF. The covered CDR3 bases are TGTGCCAGCAGTCGAGACTGGGGGGAGTATGCT.

With regard to this clone: The gene symbols are mouse symbols. The read stops 4 residues short of the end of the CDR3; the missing end is completed from the germline J gene. The chain employs TRBV5 and TRBJ2-5, with 7 bases lining up with TRBD2. Germline lookup yields CDR1 LGHNA and CDR2 YNLKQL (reference sequence). The CDR3 runs to 14 residues. The CDR3 DNA, read in part, is TGTGCCAGCAGCGACTGGGAGGGAGGAGAC. Amino acid sequence: CASSDWEGGD. The complete CDR3 protein is CASSDWEGGDTQYF.

Comments on this clone: Gene names refer to mouse genes. The read stops 4 residues short of the end of the CDR3; the missing end is completed from the germline J gene. The same CDR3 also results from other DNA sequences found in this sample. This rearrangement joins TRBV13-1 to TRBJ2-3, with 7 bases fitting TRBD1. Germline V gene data show CDR1 as NSHNY and CDR2 as SYGAGN. The CDR3 is 12 amino acids. After removal of 5 bases from V and 4 bases from J, the junction contained 1 base not matched to a gene. The DNA read from the CDR3 is TGTGCCAGCAGGACAGGGACAGAA. This sequence encodes CASRTGTE. The CDR3 in full is CASRTGTETLYF.

Comments on this clone: The limits of the CDR3 on the DNA are not certain, so only TCRdb's listed CDR3 is given. Mouse gene names apply. The rearrangement links TRBV23 to TRBJ1-6; TRBD1 reflects the table's D call only, with no check against the DNA. TRBJ1-6 is classed as an ORF, of uncertain function. Germline-derived CDR1 and CDR2 are KGHTA and FQNQQP. The CDR3 contains 14 residues when both ends are counted. The CDR3 reads CAPAVNRGDSPLYF.

As regards this clone: Germline and genes here are mouse. The sequenced CDR3 bases are TGTGCCAGCGGTGATCGGGGGGACTCCTAT. It encodes CASGDRGDSY. The whole CDR3 protein reads CASGDRGDSYEQYF. The V gene is TRBV13-2, the J gene TRBJ2-7; weak D call: TRBD2 (6 bases). The observed sequence ends 4 residues before the CDR3 terminus, with the missing tail filled in from the germline J gene. Deletions cut 1 base from V and 0 bases from J, with 8 bases between. This CDR3 has 14 residues. Germline V gene data show CDR1 as NNHNN and CDR2 as SYGAGS (reference sequence).

This clone has more than one count but fewer than ten. The gene symbols are mouse symbols. The read ends 4 residues shy of where the CDR3 ends; the end is completed using the germline J gene. The chain is built from TRBV13-2 and TRBJ2-7; the D gene is possibly TRBD1 (6 bases). V was shortened by 4 bases and J by 3 bases, with 14 bases between the two germline ends. The CDR3 loop spans 14 amino acids. Germline CDR1 and CDR2: NNHNN and SYGAGS (reference sequence). The DNA read from the CDR3 is TGTGCCAGCGGTCCGGGACAAATGATCTAT. It specifies CASGPGQMIY. The full CDR3 protein is CASGPGQMIYEQYF.

Comment on this clone: Gene names denote mouse genes. From the germline J gene comes the end of the CDR3, since the read stops 4 residues before it. The chain joins TRBV13-1 to TRBJ2-4, with 8 bases aligning to TRBD1. Germline assignment: CDR1 NSHNY and CDR2 SYGAGN. The V gene end was trimmed by 3 bases and the J gene end by 1 base; junction bases not matched to a gene: 10. The CDR3 has 17 residues. This CDR3 is CASSGRTGREGQNTLYF. The DNA read from the CDR3 is TGTGCCAGCAGTGGCCGGACAGGGCGAGAAGGTCAAAAC.

This clone showed up just a few times. Germline and genes here are mouse. With the read ending 4 residues before the CDR3 end, the germline J gene is used to fill in that end. The chain links TRBV1 to TRBJ1-2; 9 bases are shared with TRBD1. CDR3 size: 14 residues. The germline gives CDR1 NSQYPW, CDR2 LRSPGD (reference sequence). V was pared by 1 base and J by 4 bases, with 1 base of the junction left unmatched. This chain's CDR3 is CTCSAAGQGSDYTF. The CDR3 DNA, read in part, is TGCACCTGCAGTGCAGCGGGACAGGGCTCC.

Only a few counts were recorded for this clone. Gene names and germline match the mouse. Sequencing ends 4 residues short of the CDR3 end; the germline J gene provides the rest. The V call is TRBV14, the J call TRBJ1-1, with a possible D match to TRBD1 (6 bases). With 5 bases removed from V and 2 bases from J, the gap between germline ends came to 13 bases. Germline CDR1 reads SGHDT; CDR2 reads FRDEAV. There are 14 residues in the CDR3. Incomplete CDR3 DNA: TGTGCCAGCAGAACGGGACACCTTAACACA. Its translation: CASRTGHLNT. The entire CDR3 protein reads CASRTGHLNTEVFF.